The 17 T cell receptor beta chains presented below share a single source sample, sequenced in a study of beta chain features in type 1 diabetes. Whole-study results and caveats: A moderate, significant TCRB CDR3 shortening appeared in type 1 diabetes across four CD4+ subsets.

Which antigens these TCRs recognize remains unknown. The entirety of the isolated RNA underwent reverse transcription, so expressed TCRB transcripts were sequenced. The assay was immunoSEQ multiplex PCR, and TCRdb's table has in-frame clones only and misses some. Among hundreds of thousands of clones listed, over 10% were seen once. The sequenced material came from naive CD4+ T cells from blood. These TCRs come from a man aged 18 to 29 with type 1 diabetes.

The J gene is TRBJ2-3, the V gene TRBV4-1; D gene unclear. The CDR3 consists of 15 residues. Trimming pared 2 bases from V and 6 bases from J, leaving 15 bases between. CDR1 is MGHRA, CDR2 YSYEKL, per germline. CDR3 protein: CASSQLHLERDTQYF. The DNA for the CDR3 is TGCGCCAGCAGCCAACTACACCTAGAGAGGGATACGCAGTATTTT.

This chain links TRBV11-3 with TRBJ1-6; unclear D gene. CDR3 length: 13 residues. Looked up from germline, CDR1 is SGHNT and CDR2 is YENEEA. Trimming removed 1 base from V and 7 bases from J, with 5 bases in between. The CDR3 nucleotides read TGTGCCAGCAGCTTAGGTGGGAATTCACCCCTCCACTTT. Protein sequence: CASSLGGNSPLHF. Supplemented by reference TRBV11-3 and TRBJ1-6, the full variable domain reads EAGVVQSPRYKIIEKKQPVAFWCNPISGHNTLYWYLQNLGQGPELLIRYENEEAVDDSQLPKDRFSAERLKGVDSTLKIQPAELGDSAVYLCASSLGGNSPLHFGNGTRLTVT.

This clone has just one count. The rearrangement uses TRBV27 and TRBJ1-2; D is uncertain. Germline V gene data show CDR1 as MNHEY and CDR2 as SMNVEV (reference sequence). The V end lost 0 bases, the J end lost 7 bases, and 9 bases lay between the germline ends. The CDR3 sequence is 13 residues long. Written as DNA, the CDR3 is TGTGCCAGCAGTTTATCAGGGCCGGGTGGCTACACCTTC. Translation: CASSLSGPGGYTF.

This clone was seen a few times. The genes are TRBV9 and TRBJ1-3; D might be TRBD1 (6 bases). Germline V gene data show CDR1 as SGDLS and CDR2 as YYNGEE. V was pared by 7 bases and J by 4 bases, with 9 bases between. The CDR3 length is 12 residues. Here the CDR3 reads CASGTPGNTIYF. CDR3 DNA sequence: TGTGCCAGCGGGACACCCGGAAACACCATATATTTT. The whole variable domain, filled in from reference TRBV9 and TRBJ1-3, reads DSGVTQTPKHLITATGQRVTLRCSPRSGDLSVYWYQQSLDQGLQFLIQYYNGEERAKGNILERFSAQQFPDLHSELNLSSLELGDSALYFCASGTPGNTIYFGEGSWLTVV.

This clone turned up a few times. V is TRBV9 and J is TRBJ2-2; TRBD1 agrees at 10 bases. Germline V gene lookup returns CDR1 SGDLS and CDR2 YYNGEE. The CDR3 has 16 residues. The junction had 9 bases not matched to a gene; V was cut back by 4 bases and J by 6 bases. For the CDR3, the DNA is TGTGCCAGCAGCAGGGTCCGGGACAGGGGTGCCGGGGAGCTGTTTTTT. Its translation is CASSRVRDRGAGELFF.

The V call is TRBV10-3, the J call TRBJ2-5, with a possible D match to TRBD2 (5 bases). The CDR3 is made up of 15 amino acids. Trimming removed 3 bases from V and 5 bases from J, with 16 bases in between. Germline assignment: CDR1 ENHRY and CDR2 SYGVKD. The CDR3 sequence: CAISDEGVLGETQYF. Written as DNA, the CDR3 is TGTGCCATCAGTGATGAGGGCGTTTTGGGGGAGACCCAGTACTTC.

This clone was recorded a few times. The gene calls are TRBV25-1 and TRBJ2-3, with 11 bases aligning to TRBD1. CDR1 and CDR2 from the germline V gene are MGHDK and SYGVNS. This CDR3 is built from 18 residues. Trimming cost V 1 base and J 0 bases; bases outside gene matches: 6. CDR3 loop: CASSEFRGTGGSTDTQYF. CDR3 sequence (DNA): TGTGCCAGCAGTGAATTCCGGGGGACAGGGGGTAGCACAGATACGCAGTATTTT.

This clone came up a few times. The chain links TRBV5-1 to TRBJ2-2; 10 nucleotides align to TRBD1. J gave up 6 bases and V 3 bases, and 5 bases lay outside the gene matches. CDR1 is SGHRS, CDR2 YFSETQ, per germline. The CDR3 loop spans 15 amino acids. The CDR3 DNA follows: TGCGCCAGCAGCTCGGGACAGGGGACCGCCGGGGAGCTGTTTTTT. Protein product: CASSSGQGTAGELFF.

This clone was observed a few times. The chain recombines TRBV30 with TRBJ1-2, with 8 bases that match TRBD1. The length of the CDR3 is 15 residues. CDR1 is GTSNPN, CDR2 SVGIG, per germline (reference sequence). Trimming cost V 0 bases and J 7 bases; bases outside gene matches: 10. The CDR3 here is CAWSVLPGGVGGYTF. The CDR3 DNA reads TGTGCCTGGAGTGTACTGCCAGGGGGCGTTGGTGGCTACACCTTC.

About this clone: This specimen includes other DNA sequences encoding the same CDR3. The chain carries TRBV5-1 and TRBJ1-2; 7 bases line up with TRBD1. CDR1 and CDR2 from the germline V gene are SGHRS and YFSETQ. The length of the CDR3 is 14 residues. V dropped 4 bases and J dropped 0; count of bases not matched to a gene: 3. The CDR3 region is CASSSTGANYGYTF. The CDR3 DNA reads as TGCGCCAGCAGCAGCACAGGGGCTAACTATGGCTACACCTTC.

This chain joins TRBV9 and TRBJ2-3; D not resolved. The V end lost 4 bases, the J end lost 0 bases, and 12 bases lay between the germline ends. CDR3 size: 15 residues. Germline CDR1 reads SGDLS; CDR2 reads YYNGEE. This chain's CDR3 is CASSPQALSTDTQYF. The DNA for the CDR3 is TGTGCCAGCAGCCCCCAGGCGTTGAGCACAGATACGCAGTATTTT.

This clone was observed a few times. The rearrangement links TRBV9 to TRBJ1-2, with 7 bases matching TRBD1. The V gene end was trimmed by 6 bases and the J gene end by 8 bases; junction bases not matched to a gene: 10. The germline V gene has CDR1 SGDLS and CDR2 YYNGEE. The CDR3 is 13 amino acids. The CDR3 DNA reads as TGTGCCAGCACCTTAGGGGCAGGGGGAGGCTACACCTTC. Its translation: CASTLGAGGGYTF.

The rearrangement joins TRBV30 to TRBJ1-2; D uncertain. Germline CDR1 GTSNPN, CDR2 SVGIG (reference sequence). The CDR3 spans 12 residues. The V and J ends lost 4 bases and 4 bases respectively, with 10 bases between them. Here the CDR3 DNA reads TGTGCCTGGATGGGTCCAGGCTATGGCTACACCTTC. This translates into CAWMGPGYGYTF.

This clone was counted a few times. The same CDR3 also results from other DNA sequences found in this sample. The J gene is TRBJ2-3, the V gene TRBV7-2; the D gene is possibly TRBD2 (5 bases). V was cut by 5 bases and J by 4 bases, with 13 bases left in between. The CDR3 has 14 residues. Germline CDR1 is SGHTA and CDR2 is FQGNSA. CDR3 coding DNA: TGTGCCAGCAGCCTTCGACCCGGGGCAGATACGCAGTATTTT. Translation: CASSLRPGADTQYF. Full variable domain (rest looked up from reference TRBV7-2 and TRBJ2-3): GAGVSQSPSNKVTEKGKDVELRCDPISGHTALYWYRQSLGQGLEFLIYFQGNSAPDKSGLPSDRFSAERTGGSVSTLTIQRTQQEDSAVYLCASSLRPGADTQYFGPGTRLTVL.

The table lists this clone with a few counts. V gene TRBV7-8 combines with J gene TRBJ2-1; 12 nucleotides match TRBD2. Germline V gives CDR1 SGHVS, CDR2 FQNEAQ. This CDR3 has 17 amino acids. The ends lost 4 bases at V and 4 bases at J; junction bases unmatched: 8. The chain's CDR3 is CASSSQLAGGLYNEQFF. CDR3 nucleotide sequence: TGTGCCAGCAGCTCGCAACTAGCGGGGGGTCTGTACAATGAGCAGTTCTTC.

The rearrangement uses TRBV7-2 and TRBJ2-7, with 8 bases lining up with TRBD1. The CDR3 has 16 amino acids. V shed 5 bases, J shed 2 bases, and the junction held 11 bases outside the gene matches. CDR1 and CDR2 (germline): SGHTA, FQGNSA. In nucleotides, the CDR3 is TGTGCCAGCAGCCCTACGGTGACAGGGGAGACCTACGAGCAGTACTTC. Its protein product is CASSPTVTGETYEQYF.

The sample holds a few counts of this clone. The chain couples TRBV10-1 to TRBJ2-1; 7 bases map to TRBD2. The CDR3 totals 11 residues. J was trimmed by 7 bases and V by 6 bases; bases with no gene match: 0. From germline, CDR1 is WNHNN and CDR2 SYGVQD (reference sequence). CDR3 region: CASSGGNEQFF. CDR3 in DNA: TGCGCCAGCAGCGGGGGGAATGAGCAGTTCTTC.